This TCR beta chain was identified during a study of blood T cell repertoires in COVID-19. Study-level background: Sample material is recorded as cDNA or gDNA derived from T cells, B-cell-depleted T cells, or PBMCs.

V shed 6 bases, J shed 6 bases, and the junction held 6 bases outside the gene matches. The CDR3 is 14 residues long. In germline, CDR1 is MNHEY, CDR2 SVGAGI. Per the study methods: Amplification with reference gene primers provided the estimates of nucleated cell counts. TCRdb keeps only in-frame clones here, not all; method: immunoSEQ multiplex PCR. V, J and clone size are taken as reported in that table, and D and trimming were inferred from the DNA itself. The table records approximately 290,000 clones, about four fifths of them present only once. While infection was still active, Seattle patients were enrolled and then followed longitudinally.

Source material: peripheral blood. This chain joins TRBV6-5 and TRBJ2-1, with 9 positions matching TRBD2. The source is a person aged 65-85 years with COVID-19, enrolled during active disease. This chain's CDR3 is CASSFSGSFNEQFF. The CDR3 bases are TGTGCCAGCAGCTTTAGCGGGAGCTTCAATGAGCAGTTCTTC.